Shown below are 13 T cell receptor beta chains from a single sample sequenced in a study of blood T cell repertoires in COVID-19. Clones were sequenced by immunoSEQ multiplex PCR, and TCRdb holds only the in-frame ones, with some missing. The sample holds about 140,000 clones; roughly 90% are singletons and the top ten take just under 3%. The source material was peripheral blood. The receptors derive from a man in his 60s with active or convalescent COVID-19.

The genes are TRBV7-9 and TRBJ1-4; TRBD1 aligns across 8 bases. J lost 7 bases, V lost 5 bases, and 6 bases had no gene match. The CDR3 runs 14 residues. The V gene's germline CDR1 is SEHNR and CDR2 FQNEAQ (reference sequence). The CDR3 DNA reads TGTGCCAGCAGCCTGGACAGGGTAACTGAAAAACTGTTTTTT. Translating gives CASSLDRVTEKLFF.

The rearrangement links TRBV2 to TRBJ2-5; 9 bases agree with TRBD2. CDR3 size: 14 residues. CDR1 is SNHLY and CDR2 is FYNNEI in the germline V gene. Losses at the gene ends were 2 bases for V and 9 bases for J; bases not matched to a gene: 7. CDR3 coding DNA: TGTGCCAGCAGTGAACTTAGCGGGAGTATTTCCCAGTACTTC. Its protein product is CASSELSGSISQYF.

CDR3 loop: CASSLMQNYGYTF. As DNA, the CDR3 is TGTGCCAGCAGTTTAATGCAGAACTATGGCTACACCTTC. The rearrangement uses TRBV12-3 or TRBV12-4 and TRBJ1-2; D call uncertain. V dropped 2 bases and J dropped 2 bases, with 6 bases sitting between them. This CDR3 has 13 amino acids.

CDR3 sequence (DNA): TGTGCCAGCAGTGAAGAGCGGGGTGGGGATTCACCCCTCCACTTT. It is translated as CASSEERGGDSPLHF. The V gene is TRBV2, the J gene TRBJ1-6, with D unresolved. CDR1 and CDR2 (germline): SNHLY, FYNNEI. V dropped 1 base and J dropped 8 bases, with 12 bases sitting between them. The CDR3 has 15 amino acids.

This clone was counted only a few times. V usage is TRBV2 and J usage is TRBJ1-2, with a tentative D call TRBD1 (6 bases). The CDR3 is 14 residues long. Trimming pared 2 bases from V and 8 bases from J, leaving 15 bases between. Germline CDR1 and CDR2: SNHLY and FYNNEI. The CDR3 loop is CASSERTASYGYTF. CDR3 DNA sequence: TGTGCCAGCAGTGAAAGGACAGCGTCCTACGGCTACACCTTC.

In DNA, the CDR3 is TGTGCCAGTAGATCCCTGGACAGAAAATTTACCTATGGCTACACCTTC. This sequence encodes CASRSLDRKFTYGYTF. The chain uses TRBV19 and TRBJ1-2, with D maybe TRBD1 (6 bases). CDR1 is LNHDA and CDR2 is SQIVND in the germline V gene (reference sequence). V was shortened by 6 bases and J by 4 bases, with 21 bases between the two germline ends. The CDR3 length is 16 residues.

The chain links TRBV7-9 to TRBJ1-2; D remains ambiguous. Trimming removed 2 bases at V and 6 bases at J, with 7 bases between. The CDR3 covers 12 residues. Germline CDR1 SEHNR, CDR2 FQNEAQ (reference sequence). CDR3 region: CASSLRGHGYTF. As DNA, the CDR3 is TGTGCCAGCAGCTTACGAGGCCATGGCTACACCTTC.

The chain links TRBV6-2 or TRBV6-3 to TRBJ2-7, with 7 bases identical to TRBD2. The V gene's germline CDR1 is MNHEY and CDR2 SVGEGT. The CDR3 runs 15 residues. J was trimmed by 2 bases and V by 2 bases; bases with no gene match: 6. The CDR3 sequence: CASSYGTTLTYEQYF. The CDR3 DNA sequence: TGTGCCAGCAGTTACGGGACTACCTTAACCTACGAGCAGTACTTC.

The genes are TRBV24-1 and TRBJ2-3; the match to TRBD2 covers 15 bases. V was pared by 0 bases and J by 7 bases, with 13 bases of the junction left unmatched. The CDR3 contains 20 residues. CDR1 is KGHDR, CDR2 SFDVKD, per germline. CDR3 protein: CATSDLQGGLAGGRGNTQYF. CDR3 nucleotides: TGTGCCACCAGTGATTTGCAAGGGGGACTAGCGGGGGGCAGAGGGAATACGCAGTATTTT.

The V gene is TRBV5-6, the J gene TRBJ2-3; TRBD2 is a possible D gene (5 bases). Germline V CDR1 and CDR2: SGHDT, YYEEEE. This CDR3 is 13 amino acids long. Trimming removed 0 bases at V and 5 bases at J, with 7 bases between. CDR3 nucleotide sequence: TGTGCCAGCAGCTTGGTCCGGGGAGATACGCAGTATTTT. The encoded protein is CASSLVRGDTQYF. The whole variable domain, remainder taken from reference TRBV5-6 and TRBJ2-3, is DAGVTQSPTHLIKTRGQQVTLRCSPKSGHDTVSWYQQALGQGPQFIFQYYEEEERQRGNFPDRFSGHQFPNYSSELNVNALLLGDSALYLCASSLVRGDTQYFGPGTRLTVL.

This chain links TRBV29-1 with TRBJ2-6; TRBD1 agrees at 11 bases. Trimming removed 8 bases from V and 4 bases from J; junction bases left unmatched: 10. Germline CDR1 reads SQVTM; CDR2 reads ANQGSEA. The CDR3 has 16 residues. The CDR3: CSPGTGGPSGANVLTF. DNA for the CDR3: TGCAGCCCCGGGACAGGGGGTCCTTCAGGGGCCAACGTCCTGACTTTC.

This chain links TRBV28 with TRBJ1-3; D unclear. V lost 6 bases, J lost 0 bases, and 12 bases lay in between. CDR1 is MDHEN and CDR2 is SYDVKM in the germline V gene. This CDR3 has 15 residues. DNA for the CDR3: TGTGCCAGCAGGGAGACGGTACTCTCTGGAAACACCATATATTTT. Amino acid sequence: CASRETVLSGNTIYF.

This clone was counted a few times. The chain couples TRBV6-1 to TRBJ1-6; D might be TRBD1 (5 bases). The germline V and J ends were trimmed by 3 bases and 3 bases, with 9 bases remaining between them. Germline values: CDR1 MNHNS, CDR2 SASEGT. This CDR3 region has 15 residues. The CDR3, as DNA: TGTGCCAGCAGTGATCAGGGCCACTATAATTCACCCCTCCACTTT. Translating gives CASSDQGHYNSPLHF.